This T cell receptor (beta chain) is from a study of T cell changes during pregnancy in multiple sclerosis. The germline V gene encodes CDR1 SGHKS and CDR2 YYEKEE (reference sequence). The CDR3 length is 17 residues. Trimming cost V 3 bases and J 4 bases; bases outside gene matches: 10. Assay used: immunoSEQ multiplex PCR; TCRdb lists only in-frame clones, some missing. The sample lists 40,000 to 50,000 clones, 90% to 95% occurring once. This specimen was CD8+ T cells from peripheral blood mononuclear cells, taken in the third trimester of pregnancy. The receptor comes from a female donor with multiple sclerosis, enrolled in a pregnancy study. The chain has TRBV5-5 and TRBJ2-7, with 13 positions matching TRBD2. Here the CDR3 reads CASSSSPPLAGGYEQYF. The CDR3 nucleotides read TGTGCCAGCAGCTCTTCACCTCCACTAGCGGGAGGGTACGAGCAGTACTTC.